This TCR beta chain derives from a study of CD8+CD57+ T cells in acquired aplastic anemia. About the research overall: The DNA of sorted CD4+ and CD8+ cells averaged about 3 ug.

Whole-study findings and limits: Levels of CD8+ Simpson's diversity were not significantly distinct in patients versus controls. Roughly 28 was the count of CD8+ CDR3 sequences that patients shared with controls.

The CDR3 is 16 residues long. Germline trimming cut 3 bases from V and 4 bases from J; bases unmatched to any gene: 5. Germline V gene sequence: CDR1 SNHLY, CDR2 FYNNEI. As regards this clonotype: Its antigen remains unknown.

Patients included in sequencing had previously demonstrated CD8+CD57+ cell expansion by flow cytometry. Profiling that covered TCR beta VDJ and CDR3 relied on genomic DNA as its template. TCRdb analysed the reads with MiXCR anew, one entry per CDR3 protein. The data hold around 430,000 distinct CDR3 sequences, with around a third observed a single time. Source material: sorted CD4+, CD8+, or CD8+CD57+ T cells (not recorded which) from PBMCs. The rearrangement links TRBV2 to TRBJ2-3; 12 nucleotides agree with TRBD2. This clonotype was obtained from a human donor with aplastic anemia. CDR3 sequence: CASSEDLAGGADTQYF. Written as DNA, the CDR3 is TGTGCCAGCAGTGAGGATCTAGCGGGAGGGGCAGATACGCAGTATTTT. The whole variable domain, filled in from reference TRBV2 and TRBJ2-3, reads EPEVTQTPSHQVTQMGQEVILRCVPISNHLYFYWYRQILGQKVEFLVSFYNNEISEKSEIFDDQFSVERPDGSNFTLKIRSTKLEDSAMYFCASSEDLAGGADTQYFGPGTRLTVL.